This TCR beta chain was observed in a study of blood T cell repertoires in COVID-19. Overall study context: COVID-19 samples collected from the United States, Italy and Spain covered acute and convalescent phases. The cDNA or gDNA used as material had been derived from T cells, B-cell-depleted T cells, or PBMCs.

The V and J ends lost 3 bases and 3 bases respectively, with 4 bases between them. The CDR3 length is 11 residues. Germline lookup yields CDR1 SGDLS and CDR2 YYNGEE. Methods used by the authors: Reference gene primer amplification gave estimated nucleated cell counts. The protocol was immunoSEQ multiplex PCR, while the TCRdb copy is restricted to in-frame clones and leaves out a portion. The V and J calls and clone size were taken over from that table, and D and trimming were inferred from the DNA. Found here are about 130,000 clones, approximately 84% of them singletons; the top ten hold around 18%.

The sample comprised peripheral blood. V gene TRBV9 combines with J gene TRBJ2-7; no clear D. This TCR was recovered from a woman between 50 and 59 years old who had recovered from COVID-19. CDR3 DNA: TGTGCCAGCAGCGGTTACTACGAGCAGTACTTC. Translated, it gives CASSGYYEQYF.